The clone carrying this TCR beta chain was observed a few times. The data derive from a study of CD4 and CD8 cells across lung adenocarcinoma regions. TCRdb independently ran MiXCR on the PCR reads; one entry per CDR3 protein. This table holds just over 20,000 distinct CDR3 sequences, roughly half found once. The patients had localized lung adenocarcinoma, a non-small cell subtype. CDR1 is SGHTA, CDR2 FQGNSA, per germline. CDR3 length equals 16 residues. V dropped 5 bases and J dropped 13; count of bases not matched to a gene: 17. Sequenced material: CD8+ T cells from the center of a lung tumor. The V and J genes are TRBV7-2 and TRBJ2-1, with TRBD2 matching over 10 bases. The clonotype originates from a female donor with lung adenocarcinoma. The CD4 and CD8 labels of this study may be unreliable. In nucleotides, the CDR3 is TGTGCCAGCAGCCCGAGGACTAGCGGCCTACCTGGGACCCAGTTCTTC. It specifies CASSPRTSGLPGTQFF.